This T cell receptor beta chain was identified during a study of OX40 agonist ivuxolimab in advanced cancers. Notes on the research overall: Ivuxolimab was an agonistic, fully human IgG2 monoclonal antibody directed against OX40 (CD134), a costimulatory receptor. Intravenous ivuxolimab was administered to patients every 2 weeks at six dose levels: 0.01, 0.1, 0.3, 1.5, 3 and 10 mg/kg. Of the approximately 54 dose-escalation patients, hepatocellular carcinoma was present in roughly 19, melanoma in some 15, renal cell carcinoma in 9 and head and neck cancer in 9. The paper describes the monotherapy dose-escalation part (N = 52 patients) of the phase I trial of ivuxolimab. Prior anti-PD-1, anti-PD-L1 or anti-CTLA-4 therapy was permitted, and approximately 40% of dose-escalation patients had received checkpoint inhibitors. In the dose-escalation cohort, 82.7% of patients were male, and the mean age was around 60 years, with a range of about 20 to 90. Partial responses occurred in three dose-escalation patients, of whom one had hepatocellular carcinoma and two had cutaneous melanoma. The purpose of peripheral TCRbeta sequencing was to test whether ivuxolimab changed TCR sequence diversity and led to clonal T-cell expansion.

About this clone itself: Its cognate antigen has yet to be identified. Base qualities are missing; no much larger clone stands one base away.

Patients with autoimmune disease history or receiving systemic immunosuppression were excluded from the trial. Peripheral blood for TCR sequencing was collected from all dose cohorts at baseline, on cycle 4 day 1, and on cycle 7 day 1. The samples were drawn from a first-in-human, open-label, multicenter phase I dose-escalation trial of ivuxolimab. Adults with locally advanced or metastatic melanoma, renal cell, hepatocellular, or head and neck squamous cell carcinoma were enrolled in the trial. Before TCR sequencing, CD4+ T cells and CD8+ T cells were sorted from peripheral blood as separate populations. Genomic DNA was extracted from sorted cells for sequencing of the TCRbeta CDR3 region. The immunoSEQ Assay was used to sequence the TCRbeta CDR3 regions. TCRdb took this table from immuneACCESS and kept in-frame rearrangements with V and J called. Such tables lack part of the clones; where checked against another copy, unresolved V genes explain under half of the gap, and the rest is unexplained. Within this sample are about 30,000 clones, with more than 60% of them counted one time only. The ten largest clones add up to 25% to 30% of the sample.

The research as a whole found: Partial responders in the 0.1-3.0 mg/kg groups had among the lowest normalized peripheral clonal expansion, especially among CD8+ T cells. At doses of 0.1 to 3.0 mg/kg, clonal expansion of both CD4+ and CD8+ T cells in blood was seen between baseline and week 6. Low levels of normalized T-cell clonal expansion were also seen in some patients who did not respond. After ivuxolimab, CD8+ T cells had more expanded clones than CD4+ T cells on average. The antigen specificity of the peripheral T cells that underwent clonal expansion was not determined.

The junction shows trimming of 7 bases on V and 3 bases on J, and the gene matches do not reach 10 bases of it. Including the terminal cysteine and phenylalanine, the CDR3 comprises 14 residues. The read is trimmed to its CDR3 DNA, 42 bases read in frame from base 1. The germline V gene gives CDR1 as SGDLS and CDR2 as YYNGEE. The chain uses TRBV9 and TRBJ2-7; 7 junctional bases match TRBD2. The receptor's source is an adult with an advanced solid tumor such as melanoma, head and neck, liver or kidney cancer. Here the sequenced sample was CD4+ or CD8+ T cells sorted from blood, taken in a trial of the OX40 agonist ivuxolimab. CDR3 protein: CASARDYSHYEQYF. The nucleotide sequence is given as TGTGCCAGCGCAAGGGACTACAGCCACTACGAGCAGTACTTC. The reference TRBV9 and TRBJ2-7 proteins fill in what lies around the CDR3, so the full variable domain reads DSGVTQTPKHLITATGQRVTLRCSPRSGDLSVYWYQQSLDQGLQFLIQYYNGEERAKGNILERFSAQQFPDLHSELNLSSLELGDSALYFCASARDYSHYEQYFGPGTRLTVT.